The sequence of this T cell receptor beta chain was determined in a study of cytotoxic CD8 clonotypes in ibrutinib-treated CLL. About the research overall: The authors obtained response samples at a median of about 11 months of treatment, range 6 to 36. Samples had a mean of approximately 270,000 productive templates and approximately 90,000 productive rearrangements.

The sequencing depth, 1 in 200,000 to 1 in 1 million T cells, was the target. The protocol was immunoSEQ multiplex PCR, while the TCRdb copy is restricted to in-frame clones and leaves out a portion. Here the sample spans approximately 30,000 clones, roughly 57% being singletons. The clonotype originates from a human donor with chronic lymphocytic leukemia. The source was PBMCs, collected before ibrutinib treatment.

CDR3 DNA: TGTGCCAGCAGCGGCGGTAGTCTCCACAATGAGCAGTTCTTC. As protein: CASSGGSLHNEQFF. The rearrangement joins TRBV21-1 to TRBJ2-1; the table calls TRBD2, which could not be checked here. TRBV21-1 is designated a pseudogene. CDR3 length equals 14 residues.